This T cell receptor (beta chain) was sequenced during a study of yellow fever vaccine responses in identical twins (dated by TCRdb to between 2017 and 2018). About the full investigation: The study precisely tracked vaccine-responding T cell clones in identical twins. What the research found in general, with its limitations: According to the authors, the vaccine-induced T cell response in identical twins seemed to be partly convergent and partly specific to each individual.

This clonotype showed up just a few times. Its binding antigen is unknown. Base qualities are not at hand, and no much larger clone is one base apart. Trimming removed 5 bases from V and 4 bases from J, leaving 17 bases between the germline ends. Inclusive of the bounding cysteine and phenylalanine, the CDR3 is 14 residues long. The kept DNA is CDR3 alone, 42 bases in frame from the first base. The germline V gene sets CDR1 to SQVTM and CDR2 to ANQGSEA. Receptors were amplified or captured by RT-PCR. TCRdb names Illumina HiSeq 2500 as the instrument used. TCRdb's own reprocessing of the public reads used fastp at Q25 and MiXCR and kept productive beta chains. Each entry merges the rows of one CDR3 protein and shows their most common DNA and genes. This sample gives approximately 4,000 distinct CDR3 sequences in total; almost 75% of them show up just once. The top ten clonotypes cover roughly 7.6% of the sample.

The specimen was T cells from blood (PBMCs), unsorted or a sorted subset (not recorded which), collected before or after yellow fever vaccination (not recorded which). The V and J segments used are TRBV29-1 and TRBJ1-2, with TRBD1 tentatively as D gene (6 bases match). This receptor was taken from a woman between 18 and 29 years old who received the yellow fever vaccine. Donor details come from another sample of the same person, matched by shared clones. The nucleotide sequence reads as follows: TGCAGCGTTTTAGTCCGGGACAAACCCTATGGCTACACCTTC. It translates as CSVLVRDKPYGYTF.